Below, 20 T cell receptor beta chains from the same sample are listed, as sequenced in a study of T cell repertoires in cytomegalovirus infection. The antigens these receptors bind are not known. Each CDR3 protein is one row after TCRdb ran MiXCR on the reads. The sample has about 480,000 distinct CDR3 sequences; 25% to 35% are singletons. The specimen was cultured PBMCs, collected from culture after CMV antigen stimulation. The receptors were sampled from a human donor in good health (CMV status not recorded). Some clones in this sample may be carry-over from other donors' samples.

In DNA, the CDR3 is TGCAGTGCTAGAGATAGAAGCGGGACAGGGTCACCGAAACTGTTTTTT. Amino acids: CSARDRSGTGSPKLFF. The gene calls are TRBV20-1 and TRBJ1-4, with 9 nucleotides matching TRBD1. From germline, CDR1 is DFQATT and CDR2 SNEGSKA (reference sequence). V trimming: 0 bases; J trimming: 11 bases; junction bases outside the gene matches: 13. The CDR3 consists of 16 residues.

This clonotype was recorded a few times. As DNA, the CDR3 is TGTGCCAGCAGTCCTGGGACAGGGGGCTATAATTCACCCCTCCACTTT. Translated, it gives CASSPGTGGYNSPLHF. The chain combines TRBV7-2 with TRBJ1-6, with 11 nucleotides matching TRBD1. The CDR3 sequence is 16 residues long. The germline V gene encodes CDR1 SGHTA and CDR2 FQGNSA. J was trimmed by 3 bases and V by 6 bases; bases with no gene match: 4.

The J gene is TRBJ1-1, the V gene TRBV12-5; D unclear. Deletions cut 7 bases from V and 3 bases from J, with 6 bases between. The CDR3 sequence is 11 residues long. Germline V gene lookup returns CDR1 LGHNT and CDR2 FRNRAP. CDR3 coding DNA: TGTGCTAGTGCGGTTGACACTGAAGCTTTCTTT. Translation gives CASAVDTEAFF.

CDR3 loop: CATSRAAANYGYTF. CDR3 bases: TGTGCCACCAGCAGAGCCGCAGCTAACTATGGCTACACCTTC. The chain recombines TRBV15 with TRBJ1-2; D ambiguous. Trimming left V 1 base short and J 0 bases short, with 6 bases between. The CDR3 extends over 14 amino acids. The germline gives CDR1 LNHNV, CDR2 YYDKDF (reference sequence).

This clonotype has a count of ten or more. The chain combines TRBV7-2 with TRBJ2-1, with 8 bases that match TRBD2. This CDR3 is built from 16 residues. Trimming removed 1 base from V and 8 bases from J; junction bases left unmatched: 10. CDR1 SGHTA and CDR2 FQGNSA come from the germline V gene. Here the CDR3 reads CASSLGAGGLKDEQFF. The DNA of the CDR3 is TGTGCCAGCAGCTTAGGGGCGGGAGGCCTCAAGGATGAGCAGTTCTTC.

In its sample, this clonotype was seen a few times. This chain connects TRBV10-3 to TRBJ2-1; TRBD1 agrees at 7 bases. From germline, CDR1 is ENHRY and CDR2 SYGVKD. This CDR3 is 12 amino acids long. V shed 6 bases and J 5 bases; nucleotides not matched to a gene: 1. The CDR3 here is CAIRDRHNEQFF. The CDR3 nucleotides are TGTGCCATCAGGGACAGGCACAATGAGCAGTTCTTC.

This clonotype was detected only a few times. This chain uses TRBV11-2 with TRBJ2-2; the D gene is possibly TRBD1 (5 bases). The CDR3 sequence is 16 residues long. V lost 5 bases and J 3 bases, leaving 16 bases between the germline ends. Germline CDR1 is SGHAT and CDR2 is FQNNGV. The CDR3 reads CASSPTQGYDTGELFF. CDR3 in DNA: TGTGCCAGCAGCCCAACCCAGGGATACGACACCGGGGAGCTGTTTTTT.

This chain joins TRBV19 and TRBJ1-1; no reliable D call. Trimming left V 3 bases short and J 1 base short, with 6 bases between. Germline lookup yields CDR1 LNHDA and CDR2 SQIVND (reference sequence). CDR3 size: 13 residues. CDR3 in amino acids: CASSMLGNTEAFF. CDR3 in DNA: TGTGCCAGTAGTATGTTAGGGAACACTGAAGCTTTCTTT.

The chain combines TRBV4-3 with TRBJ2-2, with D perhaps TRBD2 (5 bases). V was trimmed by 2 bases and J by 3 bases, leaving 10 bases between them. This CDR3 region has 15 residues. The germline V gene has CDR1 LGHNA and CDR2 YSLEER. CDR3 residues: CASSQRSGDTGELFF. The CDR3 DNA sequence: TGCGCCAGCAGCCAACGTTCCGGGGACACCGGGGAGCTGTTTTTT.

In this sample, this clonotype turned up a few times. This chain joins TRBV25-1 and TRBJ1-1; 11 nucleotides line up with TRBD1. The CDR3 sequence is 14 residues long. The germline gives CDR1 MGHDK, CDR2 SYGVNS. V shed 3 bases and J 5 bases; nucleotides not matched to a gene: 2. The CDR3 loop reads CASSEGTGGTEAFF. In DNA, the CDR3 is TGTGCCAGCAGTGAGGGGACAGGGGGAACTGAAGCTTTCTTT.

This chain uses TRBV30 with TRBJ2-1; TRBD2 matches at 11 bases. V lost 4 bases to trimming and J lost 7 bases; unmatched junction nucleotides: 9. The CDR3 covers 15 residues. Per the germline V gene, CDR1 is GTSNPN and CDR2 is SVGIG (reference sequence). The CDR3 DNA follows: TGTGCCTGGACTGGTACTAGCGGGAGTCAGAATGAGCAGTTCTTC. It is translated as CAWTGTSGSQNEQFF.

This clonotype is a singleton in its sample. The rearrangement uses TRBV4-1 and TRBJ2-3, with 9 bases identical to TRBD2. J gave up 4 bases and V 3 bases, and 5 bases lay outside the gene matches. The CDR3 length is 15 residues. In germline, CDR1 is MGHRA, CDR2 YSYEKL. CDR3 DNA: TGCGCCAGCAGCCAGGTAGCGGGAGAGGCAGATACGCAGTATTTT. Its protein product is CASSQVAGEADTQYF.

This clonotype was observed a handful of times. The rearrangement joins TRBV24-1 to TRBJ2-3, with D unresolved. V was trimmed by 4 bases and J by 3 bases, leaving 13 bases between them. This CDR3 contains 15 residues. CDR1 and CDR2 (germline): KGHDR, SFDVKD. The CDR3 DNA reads TGTGCCACCAGTGAAGGGCAGTCTCTAACAGATACGCAGTATTTT. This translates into CATSEGQSLTDTQYF.

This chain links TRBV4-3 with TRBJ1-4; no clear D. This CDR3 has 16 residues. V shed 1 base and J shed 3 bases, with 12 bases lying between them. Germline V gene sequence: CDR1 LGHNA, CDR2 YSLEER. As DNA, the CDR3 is TGCGCCAGCAGCCAAGGGCGGGGTTTGGCTAATGAAAAACTGTTTTTT. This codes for CASSQGRGLANEKLFF.

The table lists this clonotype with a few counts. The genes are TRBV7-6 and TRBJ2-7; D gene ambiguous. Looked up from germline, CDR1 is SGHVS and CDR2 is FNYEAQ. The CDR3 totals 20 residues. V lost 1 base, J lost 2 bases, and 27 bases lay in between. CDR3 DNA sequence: TGTGCCAGCAGCTTAGAACCCCAGGTTTCGATACAGCTCATGACCTACGAGCAGTACTTC. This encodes CASSLEPQVSIQLMTYEQYF.

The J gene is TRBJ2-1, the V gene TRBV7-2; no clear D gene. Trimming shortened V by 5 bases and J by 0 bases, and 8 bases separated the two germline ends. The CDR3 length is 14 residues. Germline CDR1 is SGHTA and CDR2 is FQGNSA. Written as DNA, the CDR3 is TGTGCCAGCAGCCCGGTGAGCTCCTACAATGAGCAGTTCTTC. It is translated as CASSPVSSYNEQFF.

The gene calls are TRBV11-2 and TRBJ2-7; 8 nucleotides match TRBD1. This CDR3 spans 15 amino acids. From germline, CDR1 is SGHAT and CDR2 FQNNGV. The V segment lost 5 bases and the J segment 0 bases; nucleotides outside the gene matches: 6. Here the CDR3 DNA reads TGTGCCAGCAGCATCGACAGGGGAAGCTCCTACGAGCAGTACGTC. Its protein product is CASSIDRGSSYEQYV.

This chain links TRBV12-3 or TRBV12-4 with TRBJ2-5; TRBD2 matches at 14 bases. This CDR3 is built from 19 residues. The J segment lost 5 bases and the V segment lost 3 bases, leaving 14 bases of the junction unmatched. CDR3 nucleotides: TGTGCCAGCAGTTTCGTGCCCGGGACTAGCGGGAGTGGAGGGGAGACCCAGTACTTC. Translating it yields CASSFVPGTSGSGGETQYF.

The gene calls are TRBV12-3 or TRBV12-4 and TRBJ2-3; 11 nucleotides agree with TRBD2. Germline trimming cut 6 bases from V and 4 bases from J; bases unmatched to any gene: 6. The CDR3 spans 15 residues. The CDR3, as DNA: TGTGCCAGCAGCCAGCTAGCGGGAGGATCAGATACGCAGTATTTT. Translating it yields CASSQLAGGSDTQYF.

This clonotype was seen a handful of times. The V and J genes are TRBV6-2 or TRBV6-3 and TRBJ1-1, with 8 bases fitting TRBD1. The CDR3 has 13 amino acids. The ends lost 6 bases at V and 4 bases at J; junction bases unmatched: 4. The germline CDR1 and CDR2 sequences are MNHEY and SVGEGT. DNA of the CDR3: TGTGCCAGCAGGGATACAGGGGGCACTGAAGCTTTCTTT. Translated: CASRDTGGTEAFF.